These 5 T cell receptor beta chains share one sample of origin, sequenced in a study of identical twins. TCRdb re-called the 5' RACE reads with MiXCR, one entry per CDR3 protein. The profile shows some 460,000 distinct CDR3 sequences, more than 13% of them singletons. The same data also went into a second study, on yellow fever vaccine responses in identical twins.

The sequenced sample consisted of CD4+ T cells sorted from blood. The receptors stem from a woman between 18 and 29 years old in good health.

Only a few counts were recorded for this clonotype. J is TRBJ2-2 and V is TRBV4-3; D is perhaps TRBD1 or TRBD2 (5 bases each). Trimming shortened V by 1 base and J by 7 bases, and 19 bases separated the two germline ends. The V gene's germline CDR1 is LGHNA and CDR2 YSLEER. This CDR3 contains 17 residues. The CDR3 reads CASSQVGARGHHGELFF. In nucleotides, the CDR3 is TGCGCCAGCAGCCAAGTTGGGGCTAGAGGGCACCACGGGGAGCTGTTTTTT.

The chain is built from TRBV28 and TRBJ1-2; D gene unclear. This CDR3 has 11 amino acids. Trimming stripped 6 bases from V and 8 bases from J, with 10 bases between. CDR1 and CDR2 (germline): MDHEN, SYDVKM. The CDR3: CASSHPGGYTF. The CDR3 nucleotides are TGTGCCAGCAGCCACCCGGGCGGCTACACCTTC.

This clonotype was counted only a few times. The chain joins TRBV6-1 to TRBJ2-1; D is unclear. The CDR3 extends over 14 amino acids. The germline V gene encodes CDR1 MNHNS and CDR2 SASEGT. V was cut by 0 bases and J by 2 bases, with 5 bases left in between. DNA for the CDR3: TGTGCCAGCAGTGAAGCGGGGACCTACAATGAGCAGTTCTTC. This encodes CASSEAGTYNEQFF.

The chain combines TRBV7-2 with TRBJ2-5; D is uncertain. The V gene lost 1 base and the J gene lost 5 bases, with 14 bases spanning the gap. The CDR3 is 15 amino acids. Looked up from germline, CDR1 is SGHTA and CDR2 is FQGNSA. The CDR3 DNA is TGTGCCAGCAGCTTAGTCCATGATAGTTGGGAGACCCAGTACTTC. It translates to CASSLVHDSWETQYF.

This clonotype came up a few times. The V and J genes are TRBV7-9 and TRBJ2-7; a possible D gene is TRBD1 (6 bases). Germline V CDR1 and CDR2: SEHNR, FQNEAQ (reference sequence). The CDR3 is 15 amino acids. The V gene lost 2 bases and the J gene lost 2 bases, with 13 bases spanning the gap. Written as DNA, the CDR3 is TGTGCCAGCAGCTTAACGGGACAAAAAGCCTACGAGCAGTACTTC. Its protein product is CASSLTGQKAYEQYF. Together with reference TRBV7-9 and TRBJ2-7, the CDR3 gives the full variable domain: DTGVSQNPRHKITKRGQNVTFRCDPISEHNRLYWYRQTLGQGPEFLTYFQNEAQLEKSRLLSDRFSAERPKGSFSTLEIQRTEQGDSAMYLCASSLTGQKAYEQYFGPGTRLTVT.